The 17 T cell receptor beta chains below were found in one sample sequenced in a study of molecular identifiers for immune sequencing clone quantification. TCRdb processed the PCR reads anew with MiXCR; each CDR3 protein has one entry. The sample consists of more than 10,000 distinct CDR3 sequences, about 21% of them appearing once. Specimen: naive CD8+ T cells from blood, with Jurkat cell RNA spiked in. The subset is: FACS-sorted CD8+CD4-CCR7+CD45RA+ naive T cells. The receptor set was obtained from a human donor in good health. Some libraries in this study had Jurkat cell RNA spiked in.

DNA of the CDR3: TGCGCCCGCCGCCAAGATGCTGGGTTTACCTACGAGCAGTACTTC. This translates into CARRQDAGFTYEQYF. This chain joins TRBV4-1 and TRBJ2-7, with unresolved D. Germline CDR1 is MGHRA and CDR2 is YSYEKL. The length of the CDR3 is 15 residues. Trimming stripped 11 bases from V and 2 bases from J, with 22 bases between.

This clonotype was detected many times. The CDR3 DNA reads as TGTGCCAGCAGCTTAGGGTCGGGACTAGTCTACGAGCAGTACTTC. Translating it yields CASSLGSGLVYEQYF. The rearrangement joins TRBV7-9 to TRBJ2-7, with 8 bases lining up with TRBD2. Germline trimming cut 1 base from V and 3 bases from J; bases unmatched to any gene: 5. Germline V gene data show CDR1 as SEHNR and CDR2 as FQNEAQ (reference sequence). The CDR3 consists of 15 residues.

This clonotype is medium-sized (0.01 to 0.1%) by share. The chain uses TRBV28 and TRBJ2-3; a possible D gene is TRBD2 (6 bases). Germline V lookup: CDR1 MDHEN, CDR2 SYDVKM. This CDR3 is 15 amino acids long. Trimming left V 6 bases short and J 4 bases short, with 17 bases between. CDR3 nucleotides: TGTGCCAGCAGATTGTCGTGGGGGGTCGCAGATACGCAGTATTTT. This sequence encodes CASRLSWGVADTQYF.

Details on this clonotype: This may stem from a read error, because a much larger clone lies one nucleotide away. The chain employs TRBV7-6 and TRBJ2-3; D unresolved. Germline CDR1 SGHVS, CDR2 FNYEAQ. The CDR3 is 16 residues long. The CDR3 loop is CAGSLVVAVATDTQYF. CDR3 nucleotides: TGTGCCGGCAGCTTAGTGGTAGCCGTTGCCACAGATACGCAGTATTTT.

By proportion, this clonotype is medium-sized. The V gene is TRBV12-3 or TRBV12-4, the J gene TRBJ2-3, with 12 bases identical to TRBD1. Trimming removed 4 bases from V and 4 bases from J; junction bases left unmatched: 3. The CDR3 contains 15 residues. CDR3 amino acids: CASSSGTGGPDTQYF. The DNA of the CDR3 is TGTGCCAGCAGTTCCGGGACAGGGGGCCCAGATACGCAGTATTTT.

This clonotype appeared a few times. This may stem from a read error, because a much larger clone lies one nucleotide away. The rearrangement uses TRBV20-1 and TRBJ2-7; D is undetermined. Germline CDR1 is DFQATT and CDR2 is SNEGSKA (reference sequence). This CDR3 is built from 13 residues. With 0 bases removed from V and 3 bases from J, the gap between germline ends came to 9 bases. CDR3 amino acids: CSARDHMSYEQYF. CDR3 bases: TGCAGTGCTAGAGATCATATGAGCTACGAGCAGTACTTC.

Many counts were recorded for this clonotype. This sequence joins TRBV28 and TRBJ2-7; no clear D gene. Between the trimmed V and J ends, which lost 6 bases and 0 bases, there was a span of 12 bases. CDR1 MDHEN and CDR2 SYDVKM come from the germline V gene. The CDR3 is 14 amino acids. The CDR3 coding sequence is TGTGCCAGCAGCACTCCATGGAGCTCCTACGAGCAGTACTTC. It codes for CASSTPWSSYEQYF.

This clonotype is medium-sized in the sample. The V and J genes are TRBV29-1 and TRBJ2-5; D remains unclear. This CDR3 has 13 residues. The germline CDR1 and CDR2 sequences are SQVTM and ANQGSEA. Deletions cut 2 bases from V and 3 bases from J, with 10 bases between. Here the CDR3 reads CSVEMSAKETQYF. Here the CDR3 DNA reads TGCAGCGTTGAAATGAGCGCAAAAGAGACCCAGTACTTC.

Judged by abundance, this clonotype is medium-sized. J is TRBJ2-7 and V is TRBV19; D not resolved. The CDR3 runs to 16 residues. The V and J ends lost 1 base and 2 bases respectively, with 15 bases between them. Germline CDR1 and CDR2: LNHDA and SQIVND (reference sequence). The DNA of the CDR3 is TGTGCCAGTAGTATAGGGCCGGTCGGTGGCACCTACGAGCAGTACTTC. Encoded protein: CASSIGPVGGTYEQYF.

This clonotype was detected a few times. CDR3 sequence reads: CASSYLSAGDNEQFF. The DNA of the CDR3 is TGTGCCAGCAGTTATTTGTCGGCCGGAGACAATGAGCAGTTCTTC. V usage is TRBV6-2 or TRBV6-3 and J usage is TRBJ2-1; no clear D. V shed 3 bases and J shed 5 bases, with 14 bases lying between them. Germline CDR1 is MNHEY and CDR2 is SVGEGT. The CDR3 runs to 15 residues.

A note on this clonotype: The junction differs from germline at one of its ends, possibly a read error. V is TRBV5-1 and J is TRBJ2-3; D might be TRBD1 (5 bases). Germline lookup yields CDR1 SGHRS and CDR2 YFSETQ. CDR3 length: 16 residues. CDR3 nucleotide sequence: TGCGCCAGCAGCCTCGCGACAGCTAGGAGCACAGACACGCAGTATTTT. Protein product: CASSLATARSTDTQYF.

The chain links TRBV12-3 or TRBV12-4 to TRBJ2-7; TRBD1 matches at 7 bases. After removal of 6 bases from V and 9 bases from J, the junction contained 11 bases not matched to a gene. This CDR3 has 13 amino acids. In DNA form, the CDR3 reads TGTGCCAGCAGCTACCGGGACAGTCACGGGCAGTACTTC. This gives the protein CASSYRDSHGQYF.

This clonotype counts as medium-sized. The chain carries TRBV25-1 and TRBJ2-5, with D possibly being TRBD1 (6 bases). The V end was cut by 1 base, the J end by 3 bases, with 12 bases between. Germline CDR1 MGHDK, CDR2 SYGVNS. The CDR3 is made up of 15 amino acids. The DNA for the CDR3 is TGTGCCAGCAGTGAATCCAGACAGGTCAAAGAGACCCAGTACTTC. It codes for CASSESRQVKETQYF.

The V gene is TRBV19, the J gene TRBJ2-3; 10 positions match TRBD2. CDR3 length: 15 amino acids. CDR1 is LNHDA and CDR2 is SQIVND in the germline V gene (reference sequence). CDR3 amino acids: CVSSSLAGVSDTQYF. CDR3 sequence (DNA): TGTGTCAGCAGTAGTCTAGCGGGGGTCAGCGATACGCAGTATTTT.

By share of the sample, this clonotype is medium-sized. The rearrangement joins TRBV29-1 to TRBJ2-5; TRBD1 is a possible D gene (5 bases). The V end lost 4 bases, the J end lost 2 bases, and 20 bases lay between the germline ends. CDR1 SQVTM and CDR2 ANQGSEA come from the germline V gene. This CDR3 has 16 residues. The CDR3 nucleotides are TGCAGCGTTGCCTGGGCAGACAGTCCCCTTCAAGAGACCCAGTACTTC. It translates to CSVAWADSPLQETQYF.

Note on this clonotype: A read error may explain this, as a much larger clone is one base away. The gene calls are TRBV4-3 and TRBJ2-2; TRBD1 matches at 7 bases. Germline V gene lookup returns CDR1 LGHNA and CDR2 YSLEER. This CDR3 has 15 amino acids. The CDR3 spells CASSHDRANTGELLF. The CDR3 DNA sequence: TGCGCCAGCAGCCACGACAGGGCGAACACCGGGGAGCTGCTTTTT.

In this sample, this clonotype turned up a few times. A much more abundant neighbour one base away suggests this may be a read error. The J gene is TRBJ2-5, the V gene TRBV6-1; TRBD1 or TRBD2 may be the D gene (5 bases each). From germline, CDR1 is MNHNS and CDR2 SASEGT. This CDR3 is 14 amino acids long. Trimming took 6 bases from V and 9 from J, leaving 20 bases between them. This CDR3 is CASSQPGLGEPQYF. In nucleotides, the CDR3 is TGTGCCAGCAGCCAGCCGGGGCTCGGGGAGCCCCAGTACTTC.